The 3 T cell receptor beta chains presented below share a single source sample, sequenced in a study of blood T cell repertoires in COVID-19. The assay was immunoSEQ multiplex PCR, and TCRdb's table has in-frame clones only and misses some. Of approximately 170,000 clones detected, roughly 84% appear once; the ten largest clones hold roughly 3%. Sequencing input: peripheral blood. The receptors originated from a human donor with acute or convalescent COVID-19. The donor label of this sample is uncertain.

The chain is built from TRBV6-4 and TRBJ2-2; D might be TRBD1 (6 bases). The ends were cut back, 4 bases at V and 6 bases at J, with 12 bases in the middle. The CDR3 contains 14 residues. Germline lookup yields CDR1 MRHNA and CDR2 SNTAGT. The CDR3: CASSARGWSGELFF. CDR3 DNA: TGTGCCAGCAGTGCCAGGGGTTGGTCCGGGGAGCTGTTTTTT.

This clone was recorded once. CDR3 loop: CASSGARGLGDNEQFF. In DNA, the CDR3 is TGTGCCAGCAGTGGGGCCCGAGGGCTGGGTGACAATGAGCAGTTCTTC. The chain uses TRBV6-1 and TRBJ2-1; perhaps TRBD2 as D (5 bases). In germline, CDR1 is MNHNS, CDR2 SASEGT. V was shortened by 4 bases and J by 5 bases, with 18 bases between the two germline ends. CDR3 size: 16 residues.

This chain links TRBV9 with TRBJ1-5, with D tentatively TRBD1 (5 bases). CDR1 and CDR2 from the germline V gene are SGDLS and YYNGEE. CDR3 length: 15 residues. Trimming removed 4 bases at V and 7 bases at J, with 18 bases between. CDR3 protein: CASSSRDGRGQPQHF. CDR3 DNA: TGTGCCAGCAGCTCCCGAGACGGGAGGGGCCAGCCCCAGCATTTT.